The source of this T cell receptor (beta chain) is a study of blood T cell dynamics during melanoma immunotherapy. As to time point: week 3, after first cycle of checkpoint inhibitor. Blood was drawn before treatment and at week 3 after checkpoint blockade. The assay was immunoSEQ multiplex PCR, and TCRdb's table has in-frame clones only and misses some. Among about 5,600 clones listed, approximately 84% were seen once. Study-level points and caveats: Unlike progressors, later disease-control patients had W3 repertoires gaining clonality or diversity.

V lost 0 bases, J lost 1 base, and 7 bases lay in between. Germline lookup yields CDR1 SGHNT and CDR2 YENEEA. The CDR3 totals 15 residues. Comments on this clone: Its cognate antigen is unknown.

This clonotype was obtained from a human donor with melanoma. Some clones in this sample may be carry-over from other donors' samples. Here the sequenced sample was blood, taken from a patient treated with checkpoint blockade. The genes are TRBV11-3 and TRBJ2-1; maybe TRBD1 (5 bases). Here the CDR3 DNA reads TGTGCCAGCAGCTTAGACAGGGCTTCCTACAATGAGCAGTTCTTC. Translating it yields CASSLDRASYNEQFF.